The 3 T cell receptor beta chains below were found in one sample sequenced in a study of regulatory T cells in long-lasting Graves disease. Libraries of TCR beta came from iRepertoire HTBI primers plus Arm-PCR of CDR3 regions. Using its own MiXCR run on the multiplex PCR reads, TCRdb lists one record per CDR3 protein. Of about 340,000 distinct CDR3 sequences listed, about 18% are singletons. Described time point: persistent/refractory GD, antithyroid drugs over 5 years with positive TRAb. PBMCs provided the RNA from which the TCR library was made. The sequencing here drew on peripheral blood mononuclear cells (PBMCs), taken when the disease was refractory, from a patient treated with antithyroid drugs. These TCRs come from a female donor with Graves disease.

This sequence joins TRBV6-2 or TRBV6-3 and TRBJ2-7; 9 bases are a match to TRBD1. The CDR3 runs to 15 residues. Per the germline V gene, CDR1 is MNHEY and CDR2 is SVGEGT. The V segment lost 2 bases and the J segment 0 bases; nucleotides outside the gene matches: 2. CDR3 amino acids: CASSYDRGYSYEQYF. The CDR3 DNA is TGTGCCAGCAGTTACGACAGGGGGTACTCCTACGAGCAGTACTTC.

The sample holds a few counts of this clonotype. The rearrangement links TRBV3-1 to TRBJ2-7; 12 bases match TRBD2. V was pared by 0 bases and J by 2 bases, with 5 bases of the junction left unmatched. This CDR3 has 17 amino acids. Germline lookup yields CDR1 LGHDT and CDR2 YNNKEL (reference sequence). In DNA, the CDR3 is TGTGCCAGCAGCCAAGAATTAGGACTAGCGGGAACCTACGAGCAGTACTTC. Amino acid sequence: CASSQELGLAGTYEQYF.

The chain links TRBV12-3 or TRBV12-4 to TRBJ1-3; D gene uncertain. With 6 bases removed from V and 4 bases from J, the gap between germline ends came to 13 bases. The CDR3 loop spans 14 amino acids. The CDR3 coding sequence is TGTGCCAGCAGAAAGGACCTGGCCGGAAACACCATATATTTT. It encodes CASRKDLAGNTIYF.